Reported below is one TCR beta chain. The antigen is not known. The data are from a study of T cells in localized non-small cell lung cancer. Whole-study findings and limits: Uninvolved adjacent lung showed peak T cell clonality, exceeding tumor. Appearing in adjacent lung were a median roughly 60 of the top 100 tumor clones. Greater T cell density in blood accompanied longer overall survival. A single tumor region was sequenced, leaving heterogeneity possible.

Clones were sequenced by immunoSEQ multiplex PCR, and TCRdb holds only the in-frame ones, with some missing. The table lists over 20,000 clones, approximately 84% of them singletons. This receptor was taken from a man between 40 and 70 years old with stage II lung adenocarcinoma. The sample here was PBMCs, taken before any cancer treatment.

The CDR3 reads CASSLRTSGRALDTQYF. The CDR3 coding sequence is TGCGCCAGCAGCTTGCGGACTAGCGGGAGGGCGTTAGATACGCAGTATTTT. The chain has TRBV5-1 and TRBJ2-3, with 15 bases lining up with TRBD2. The CDR3 has 17 residues. Germline-derived CDR1 and CDR2 are SGHRS and YFSETQ. Trimming removed 1 base from V and 5 bases from J; junction bases left unmatched: 5. Using reference TRBV5-1 and TRBJ2-3 for the parts outside the CDR3, the full variable domain is KAGVTQTPRYLIKTRGQQVTLSCSPISGHRSVSWYQQTPGQGLQFLFEYFSETQRNKGNFPGRFSGRQFSNSRSEMNVSTLELGDSALYLCASSLRTSGRALDTQYFGPGTRLTVL.